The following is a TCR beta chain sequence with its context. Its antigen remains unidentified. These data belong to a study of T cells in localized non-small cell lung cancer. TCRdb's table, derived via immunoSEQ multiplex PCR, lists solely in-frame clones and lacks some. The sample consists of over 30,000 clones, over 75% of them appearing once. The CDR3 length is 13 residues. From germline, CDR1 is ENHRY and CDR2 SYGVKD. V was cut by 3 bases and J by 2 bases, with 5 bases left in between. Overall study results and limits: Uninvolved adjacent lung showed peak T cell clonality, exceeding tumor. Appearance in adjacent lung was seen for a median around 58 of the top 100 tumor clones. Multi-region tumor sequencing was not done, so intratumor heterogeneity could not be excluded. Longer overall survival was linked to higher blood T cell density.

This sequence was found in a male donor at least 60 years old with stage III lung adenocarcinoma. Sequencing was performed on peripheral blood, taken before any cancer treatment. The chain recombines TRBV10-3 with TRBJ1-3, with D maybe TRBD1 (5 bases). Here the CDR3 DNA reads TGTGCCATCAGTGAAGGGGCTGGAAACACCATATATTTT. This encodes CAISEGAGNTIYF.